This T cell receptor beta chain is from a study of low-dose radiotherapy and immunotherapy resistance in tumors. Overall study context: The study gave Cohort 2 1 Gy per fraction every two weeks, totaling 13 Gy over 26 weeks. The authors gave intravenous cyclophosphamide 200 mg/m2 every two weeks, one day before radiation and immunotherapy.

This clonotype has a count of ten or more. Priming of first-strand cDNA relied on TRAV- and TRBV-specific primers (covering alpha and beta chains). With a V-primer adapter and a constant-region primer, TCRs were amplified for 20 PCR cycles. Researchers amplified the isolated mRNA using in vitro transcription. Each CDR3 protein is one row after TCRdb ran MiXCR on the reads. The sample yields around 80,000 distinct CDR3 sequences, about 17% seen once. J was trimmed by 8 bases and V by 2 bases; bases with no gene match: 9. CDR1 is SGHRS and CDR2 is YFSETQ in the germline V gene. The CDR3 has 15 amino acids. Time point here: after trial treatment. Treatment given: LDRT plus nivolumab, ipilimumab, low-dose cyclophosphamide and aspirin (RACIN trial).

Here the sequenced sample was PBMCs, taken after low-dose radiotherapy plus immunotherapy. The V gene is TRBV5-1, the J gene TRBJ2-1; TRBD2 matches 8 bases. The TCR comes from a male donor with prostate cancer. Here the CDR3 reads CASSFRSGSRDEQFF. CDR3 DNA sequence: TGCGCCAGCAGCTTTAGGAGCGGGAGTAGGGATGAGCAGTTCTTC.